This record covers a single T cell receptor beta chain. Its antigen target is currently unknown. The input lacks base qualities; no much larger clone sits a single base away. The label giving this sample's time point can be read as: around 4 weeks on oral tofacitinib. In the paper's terms, the treatment or condition label means: oral pan-JAK inhibitor, 5-10 mg twice daily. From alopecia areata patients, peripheral blood was collected along with lesional scalp punch biopsies. After PBMCs were isolated by density centrifugation and stained for CD3, CD4 and CD8, a FACSAria was used to sort CD4+ and CD8+ T cells. The record originates from a study of CD8+ T cells in alopecia areata (dated by TCRdb to the late 2010s). Background on the whole study: The treated patients took part in an open-label pilot trial in which moderate-to-severe alopecia areata was treated with oral tofacitinib at 5 to 10 mg twice daily. Tofacitinib was given for 6 to 18 months, followed by 6 months of follow-up off drug to assess delayed response and recurrence. Disease severity in treated patients was measured with the SALT score, which quantifies the percentage of affected scalp surface area. To study T cell clonal expansion in alopecia areata, the researchers applied high-throughput TCRbeta sequencing to both the C3H/HeJ mouse model and human patients. Scalp tissue and sorted CD4+ and CD8+ peripheral blood T cells from patchy and totalis/universalis alopecia areata patients and from healthy controls were covered by human TCRbeta sequencing. Patients on tofacitinib were biopsied at baseline and after 4 and 24 weeks of treatment, and several of the patients also had a later scalp biopsy. Scalp clonality was compared among normal scalp (n=4), patchy alopecia areata scalp (n=8), and alopecia totalis/universalis scalp (n=8). RNA was extracted with the PAXgene miRNA kit for fixed scalp, the miRNeasy kit for PBMCs, and the RNeasy kit for mouse skin. immunoSEQ multiplex PCR using 35 Vbeta forward primers and 13 Jbeta reverse primers was used to amplify TCRbeta CDR3 regions.

Including the terminal cysteine and phenylalanine, the CDR3 comprises 13 residues. Only the CDR3 DNA stays, 39 bases, in frame from base 1. A distance of 15 bases separates the germline ends of V and J, which lose 6 bases and 9 bases respectively. For CDR1 and CDR2, the germline V gene (reference sequence) lists MNHEY and SMNVEV. Overall results and qualifications from the work: Shared TCR sequences between patients were less evident than in mice, which may be partly attributable to HLA diversity in the patient population. During tofacitinib treatment, many expanded lesional clones remained in scalp and blood, and this persistence may partly explain relapse after treatment is stopped. Lesional scalp, especially in alopecia totalis/universalis, showed higher clonality and more expanded CD8+ clones than normal scalp, suggesting antigenic drive. Resident alphabeta T cells in normal human skin are also sequenced, complicating scalp TCR repertoire analysis, unlike mouse skin dominated by gammadelta T cells. Scalp clonality and the number of expanded CD8+ clones among the top 100 scalp clones were significantly decreased by tofacitinib. Because the treated cohort was small and had only one nonresponder, larger studies are needed to examine links between baseline CD8+ expansion and response.

Receptors were amplified or captured by the immunoSEQ multiplex PCR assay. RNA was extracted from all samples and reverse transcribed into cDNA, which served as template for TCR sequencing. First-strand cDNA was synthesized with SuperScript III using a 2:1 mix of oligo-dT and random hexamers. A synthetic immune receptor repertoire was used to measure amplification bias, and any remaining bias was corrected computationally. As for how the authors treated the data: After raw reads were preprocessed to remove errors, the CDR3 was defined following IMGT conventions as running from the conserved cysteine to phenylalanine. Clonality was calculated as 1 minus Shannon entropy normalized by log2 of the number of productive unique TCRs. Whether each scalp clone was CD4 or CD8 was inferred by checking scalp TCRbeta sequences against the CD4 and CD8 repertoires from sorted blood. Imported from immuneACCESS, the table was reduced by TCRdb to in-frame sequences with V and J called. These copies leave out some clones; in studies compared against another copy, an unresolved V gene accounts for under half, and the cause of the remainder is not known. V, J and clone size were drawn from that table, and D and trimming were deduced from the DNA. In this sample the table shows 150,000 to 250,000 clones, 45% to 65% of which occur a single time. The ten largest clones represent 3% to 4% of the sample.

Sequences were derived from CD4+ T cells sorted from blood, sampled at week 4, from a patient treated with tofacitinib. The clonotype was recovered from a human donor with alopecia areata. This sequence uses TRBV27 and TRBJ2-1, and the D gene may be TRBD1, 7 bases matching. The bases are TGTGCCAGCAGCCCCGACAGGGAGGTTGAGCAGTTCTTC. It codes for CASSPDREVEQFF.